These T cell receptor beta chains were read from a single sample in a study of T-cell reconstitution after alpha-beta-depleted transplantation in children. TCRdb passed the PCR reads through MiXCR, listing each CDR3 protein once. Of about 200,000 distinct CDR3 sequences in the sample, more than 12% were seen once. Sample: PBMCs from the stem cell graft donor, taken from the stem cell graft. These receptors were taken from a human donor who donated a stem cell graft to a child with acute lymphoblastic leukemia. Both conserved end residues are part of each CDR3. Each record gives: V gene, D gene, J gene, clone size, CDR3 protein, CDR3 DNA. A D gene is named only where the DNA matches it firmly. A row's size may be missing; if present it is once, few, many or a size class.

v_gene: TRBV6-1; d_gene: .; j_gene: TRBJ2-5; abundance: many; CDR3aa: CASTPSVRTTQYF; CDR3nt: TGTGCCAGCACCCCTAGCGTCCGGACGACCCAGTACTTC
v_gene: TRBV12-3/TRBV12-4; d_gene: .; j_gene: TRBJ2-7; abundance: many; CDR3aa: CASSFSDWGTGYEQYF; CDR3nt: TGTGCCAGCAGTTTTTCGGATTGGGGAACCGGCTACGAGCAGTACTTC
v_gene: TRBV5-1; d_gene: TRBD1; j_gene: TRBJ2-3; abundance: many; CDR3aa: CASSSSPGQGADTQYF; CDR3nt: TGCGCCAGCAGCTCCAGTCCGGGACAGGGCGCAGATACGCAGTATTTT
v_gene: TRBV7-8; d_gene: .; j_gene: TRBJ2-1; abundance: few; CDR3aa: CASSFGGASPGNEQFF; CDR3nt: TGTGCCAGCAGCTTCGGTGGGGCCTCCCCAGGCAATGAGCAGTTCTTC
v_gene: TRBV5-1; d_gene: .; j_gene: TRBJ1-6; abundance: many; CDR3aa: CASSLWSTEILNSPLHF; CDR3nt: TGCGCCAGCAGCTTGTGGAGTACAGAGATACTTAATTCACCCCTCCACTTT
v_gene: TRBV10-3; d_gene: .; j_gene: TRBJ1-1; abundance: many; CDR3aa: CAISELGTEEAFF; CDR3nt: TGTGCCATCAGTGAGTTGGGAACAGAAGAAGCTTTCTTT
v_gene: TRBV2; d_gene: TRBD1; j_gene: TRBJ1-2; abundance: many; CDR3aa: CASTDLQGQGVSYGYTF; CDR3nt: TGTGCCAGCACCGACCTCCAGGGTCAGGGGGTCAGCTATGGCTACACCTTC
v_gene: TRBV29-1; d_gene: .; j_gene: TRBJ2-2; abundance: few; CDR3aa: CSVESGNTGELFF; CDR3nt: TGCAGCGTTGAGAGCGGAAACACCGGGGAGCTGTTTTTT
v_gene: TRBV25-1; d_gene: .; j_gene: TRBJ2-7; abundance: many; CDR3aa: CASRSGGTFSYEQYF; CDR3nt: TGTGCCAGCAGGTCGGGCGGGACCTTCTCCTACGAGCAGTACTTC
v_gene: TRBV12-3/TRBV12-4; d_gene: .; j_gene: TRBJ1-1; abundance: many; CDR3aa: CASTDLGTNTEAFF; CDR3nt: TGTGCCAGCACCGACCTAGGGACGAACACTGAAGCTTTCTTT
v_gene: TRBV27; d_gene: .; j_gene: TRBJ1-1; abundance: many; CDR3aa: CASSLYQSHTEAFF; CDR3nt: TGTGCCAGCAGTTTATACCAGTCTCACACTGAAGCTTTCTTT
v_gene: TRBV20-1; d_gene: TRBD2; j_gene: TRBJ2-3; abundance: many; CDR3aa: CSVKRTSRTDTQYF; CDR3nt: TGCAGTGTCAAACGGACTAGCCGCACAGATACGCAGTATTTT
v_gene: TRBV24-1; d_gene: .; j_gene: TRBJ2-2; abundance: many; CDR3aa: CATAEGDKHTGELFF; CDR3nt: TGTGCCACCGCAGAGGGGGACAAGCACACCGGGGAGCTGTTTTTT
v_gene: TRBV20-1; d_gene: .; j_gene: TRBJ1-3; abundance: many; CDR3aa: CSARDSGLVSSGNTIYF; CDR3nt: TGCAGTGCTAGAGATTCCGGACTGGTTAGCTCTGGAAACACCATATATTTT
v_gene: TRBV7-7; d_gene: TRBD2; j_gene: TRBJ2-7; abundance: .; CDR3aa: CASSLGLAGEGEQYF; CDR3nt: TGTGCCAGCAGCTTAGGACTAGCGGGAGAAGGCGAGCAGTACTTC
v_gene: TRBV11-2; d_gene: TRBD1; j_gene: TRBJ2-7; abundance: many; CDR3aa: CASSQGTASSYEQYF; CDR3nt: TGTGCCAGCAGCCAAGGGACAGCCAGCTCCTACGAGCAGTACTTC
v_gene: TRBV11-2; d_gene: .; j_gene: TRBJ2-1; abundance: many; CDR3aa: CASSLGRNNEQFF; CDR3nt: TGTGCCAGCAGCTTAGGCAGGAACAATGAGCAGTTCTTC
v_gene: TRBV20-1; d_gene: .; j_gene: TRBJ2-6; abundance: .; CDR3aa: CSAPMTGRSGANVLTF; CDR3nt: TGCAGTGCGCCGATGACAGGCCGCTCTGGGGCCAACGTCCTGACTTTC